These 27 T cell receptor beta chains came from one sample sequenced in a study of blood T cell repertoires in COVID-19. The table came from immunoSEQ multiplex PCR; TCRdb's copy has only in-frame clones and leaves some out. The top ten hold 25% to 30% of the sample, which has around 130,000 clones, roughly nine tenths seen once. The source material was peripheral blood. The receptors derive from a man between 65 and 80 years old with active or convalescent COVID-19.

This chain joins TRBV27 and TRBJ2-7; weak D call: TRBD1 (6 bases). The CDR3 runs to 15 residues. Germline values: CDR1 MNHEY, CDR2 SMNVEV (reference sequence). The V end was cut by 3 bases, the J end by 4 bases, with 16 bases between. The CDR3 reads CASSFRQVVPYEQYF. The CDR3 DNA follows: TGTGCCAGCAGTTTCCGACAGGTCGTACCATACGAGCAGTACTTC.

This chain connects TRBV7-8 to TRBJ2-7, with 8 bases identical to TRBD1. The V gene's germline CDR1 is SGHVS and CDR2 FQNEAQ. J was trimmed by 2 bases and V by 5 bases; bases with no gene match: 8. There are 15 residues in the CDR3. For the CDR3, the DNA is TGTGCCAGCAGCCCCCCGGGGACAGGAACCTACGAGCAGTACTTC. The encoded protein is CASSPPGTGTYEQYF. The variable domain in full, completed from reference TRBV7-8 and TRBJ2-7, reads GAGVSQSPRYKVAKRGQDVALRCDPISGHVSLFWYQQALGQGPEFLTYFQNEAQLDKSGLPSDRFFAERPEGSVSTLKIQRTQQEDSAVYLCASSPPGTGTYEQYFGPGTRLTVT.

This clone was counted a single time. CDR3 loop: CAIREGQSTDTQYF. The CDR3 DNA follows: TGTGCCATCAGAGAGGGCCAGAGCACAGATACGCAGTATTTT. V and J are TRBV10-3 and TRBJ2-3, with a possible D match to TRBD2 (5 bases). This CDR3 comprises 14 residues. CDR1 ENHRY and CDR2 SYGVKD come from the germline V gene. Trimming cost V 6 bases and J 0 bases, with 10 bases left between them.

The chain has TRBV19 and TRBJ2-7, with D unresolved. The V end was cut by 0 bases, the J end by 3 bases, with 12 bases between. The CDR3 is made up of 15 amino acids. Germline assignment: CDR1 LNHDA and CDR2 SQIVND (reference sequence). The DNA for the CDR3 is TGTGCCAGTAGTATAGAGACCGGGTCCAACTACGAGCAGTACTTC. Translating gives CASSIETGSNYEQYF.

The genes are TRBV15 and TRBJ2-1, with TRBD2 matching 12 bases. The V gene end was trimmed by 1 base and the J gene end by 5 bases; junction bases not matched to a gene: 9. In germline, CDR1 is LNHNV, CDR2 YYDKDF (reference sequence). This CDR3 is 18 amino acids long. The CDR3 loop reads CATSRVLAGGYQDNEQFF. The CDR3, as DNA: TGTGCCACCAGCAGAGTTCTAGCGGGAGGGTATCAGGACAATGAGCAGTTCTTC.

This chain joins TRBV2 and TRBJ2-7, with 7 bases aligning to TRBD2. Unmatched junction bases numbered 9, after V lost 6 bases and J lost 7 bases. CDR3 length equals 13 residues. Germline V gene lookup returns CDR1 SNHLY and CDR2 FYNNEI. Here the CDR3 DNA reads TGTGCCAGCAGGGCGGGGGAAGTGGGGGAGCAGTACTTC. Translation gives CASRAGEVGEQYF.

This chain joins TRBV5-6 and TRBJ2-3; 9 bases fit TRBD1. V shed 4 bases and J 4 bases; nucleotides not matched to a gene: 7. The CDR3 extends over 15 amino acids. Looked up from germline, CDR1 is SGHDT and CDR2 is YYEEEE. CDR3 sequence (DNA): TGTGCCAGCAGCAGAACAGGGGGCTACGCAGATACGCAGTATTTT. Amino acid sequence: CASSRTGGYADTQYF.

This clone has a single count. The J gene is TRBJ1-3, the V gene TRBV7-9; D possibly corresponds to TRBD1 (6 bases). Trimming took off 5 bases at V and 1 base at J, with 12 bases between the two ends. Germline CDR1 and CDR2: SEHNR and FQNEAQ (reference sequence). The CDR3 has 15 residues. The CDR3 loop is CASSPTGTSGNTIYF. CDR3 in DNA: TGTGCCAGCAGCCCCACAGGGACGTCTGGAAACACCATATATTTT.

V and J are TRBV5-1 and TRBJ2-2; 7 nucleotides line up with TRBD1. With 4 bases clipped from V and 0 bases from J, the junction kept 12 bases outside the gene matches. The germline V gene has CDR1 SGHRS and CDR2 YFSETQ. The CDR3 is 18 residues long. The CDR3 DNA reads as TGCGCCAGCAGCCTGAAACCCGGGACAGTTGCGAACACCGGGGAGCTGTTTTTT. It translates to CASSLKPGTVANTGELFF.

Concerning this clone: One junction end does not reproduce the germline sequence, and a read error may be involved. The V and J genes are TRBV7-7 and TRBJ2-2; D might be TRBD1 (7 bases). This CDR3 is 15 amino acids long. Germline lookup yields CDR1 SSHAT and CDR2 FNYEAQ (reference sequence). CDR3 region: CASSTRDSDTGELFF. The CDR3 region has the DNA TGTGCTAGCAGCACGCGGGACAGTGACACCGGGGAGCTGTTTTTT.

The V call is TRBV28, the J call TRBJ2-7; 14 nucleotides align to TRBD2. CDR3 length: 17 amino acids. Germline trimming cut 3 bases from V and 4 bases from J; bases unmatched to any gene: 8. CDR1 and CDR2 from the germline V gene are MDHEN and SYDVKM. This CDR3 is CASSLGTSGSASYEQYF. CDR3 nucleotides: TGTGCCAGCAGTTTGGGGACTAGCGGGAGCGCCTCGTACGAGCAGTACTTC.

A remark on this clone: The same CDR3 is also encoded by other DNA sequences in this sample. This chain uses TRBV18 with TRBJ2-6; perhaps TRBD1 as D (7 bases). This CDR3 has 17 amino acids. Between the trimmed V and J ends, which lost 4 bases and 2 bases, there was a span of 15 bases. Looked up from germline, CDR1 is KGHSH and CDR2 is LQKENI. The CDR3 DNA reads TGTGCCAGCTCACAGGGGGCGGGGCGCCCTGGGGCCAACGTCCTGACTTTC. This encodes CASSQGAGRPGANVLTF.

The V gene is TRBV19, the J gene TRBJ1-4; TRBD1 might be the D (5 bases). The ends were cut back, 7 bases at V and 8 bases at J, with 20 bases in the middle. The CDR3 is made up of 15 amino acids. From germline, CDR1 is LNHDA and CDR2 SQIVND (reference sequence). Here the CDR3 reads CASTPGRDGEEKLFF. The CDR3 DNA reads TGTGCCAGTACCCCGGGCAGGGATGGAGAAGAAAAACTGTTTTTT.

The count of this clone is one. Here the CDR3 DNA reads TGTGCCAGCAGTGAAAGCGGGAGCTTCACCGGGGAGCTGTTTTTT. Encoded protein: CASSESGSFTGELFF. The V and J genes are TRBV2 and TRBJ2-2; 8 positions match TRBD2. This CDR3 is built from 15 residues. V lost 2 bases, J lost 4 bases, and 3 bases stayed unmatched. Per the germline V gene, CDR1 is SNHLY and CDR2 is FYNNEI.

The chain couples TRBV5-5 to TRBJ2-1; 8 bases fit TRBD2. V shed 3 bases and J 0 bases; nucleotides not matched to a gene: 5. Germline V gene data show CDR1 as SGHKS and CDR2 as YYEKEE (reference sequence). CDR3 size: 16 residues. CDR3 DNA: TGTGCCAGCAGCTCGTCCGGGACTAGCTCCTACAATGAGCAGTTCTTC. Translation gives CASSSSGTSSYNEQFF.

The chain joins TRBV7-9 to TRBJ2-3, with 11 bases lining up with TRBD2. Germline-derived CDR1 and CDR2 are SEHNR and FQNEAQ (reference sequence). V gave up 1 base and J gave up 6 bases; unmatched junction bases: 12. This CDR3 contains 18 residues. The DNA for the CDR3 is TGTGCCAGCAGCTTAGAACCTCTAGCGGGAGGACCTCGGGATACGCAGTATTTT. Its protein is CASSLEPLAGGPRDTQYF.

The CDR3 protein is CASSPQLAGGPQFAGELFF. The CDR3 DNA reads as TGTGCCAGCAGTCCCCAACTAGCGGGAGGGCCGCAGTTTGCCGGGGAGCTGTTTTTT. The V call is TRBV27, the J call TRBJ2-2; 13 bases agree with TRBD2. Germline V gene data show CDR1 as MNHEY and CDR2 as SMNVEV (reference sequence). The J segment lost 6 bases and the V segment lost 5 bases, leaving 15 bases of the junction unmatched. The CDR3 length is 19 residues.

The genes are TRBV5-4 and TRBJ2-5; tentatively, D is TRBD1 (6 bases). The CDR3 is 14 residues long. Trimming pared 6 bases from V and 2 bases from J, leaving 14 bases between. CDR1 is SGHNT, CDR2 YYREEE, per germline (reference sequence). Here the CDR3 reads CASTQGGRQETQYF. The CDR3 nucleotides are TGTGCCAGCACCCAAGGGGGAAGGCAAGAGACCCAGTACTTC.

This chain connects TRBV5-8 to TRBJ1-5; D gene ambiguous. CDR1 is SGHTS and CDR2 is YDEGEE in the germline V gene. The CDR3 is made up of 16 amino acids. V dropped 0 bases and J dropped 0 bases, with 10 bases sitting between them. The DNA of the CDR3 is TGTGCCAGCAGCTTGGCGAGGCAGAATAGCAATCAGCCCCAGCATTTT. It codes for CASSLARQNSNQPQHF. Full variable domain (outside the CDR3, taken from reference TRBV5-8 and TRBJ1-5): EAGVTQSPTHLIKTRGQQATLRCSPISGHTSVYWYQQALGLGLQFLLWYDEGEERNRGNFPPRFSGRQFPNYSSELNVNALELEDSALYLCASSLARQNSNQPQHFGDGTRLSIL.

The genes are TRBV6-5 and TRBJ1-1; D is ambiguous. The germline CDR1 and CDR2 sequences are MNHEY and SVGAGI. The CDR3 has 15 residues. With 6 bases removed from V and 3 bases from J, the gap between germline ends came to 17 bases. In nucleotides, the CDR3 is TGTGCCAGCAGCCTACAGCCACAAGTGGACACTGAAGCTTTCTTT. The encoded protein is CASSLQPQVDTEAFF.

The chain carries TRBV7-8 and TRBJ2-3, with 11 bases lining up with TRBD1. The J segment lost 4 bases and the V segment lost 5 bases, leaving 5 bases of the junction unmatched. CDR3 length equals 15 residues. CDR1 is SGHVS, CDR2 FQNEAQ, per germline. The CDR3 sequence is CASSLGQGVADTQYF. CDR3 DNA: TGTGCCAGCAGCCTGGGACAGGGGGTGGCAGATACGCAGTATTTT.

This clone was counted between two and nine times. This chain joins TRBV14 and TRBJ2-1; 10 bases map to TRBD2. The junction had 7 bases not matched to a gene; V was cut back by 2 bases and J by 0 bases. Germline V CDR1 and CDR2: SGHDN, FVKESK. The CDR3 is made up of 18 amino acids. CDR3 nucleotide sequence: TGTGCCAGCAGCCAATATCGAGCTAGCGGGAGCTCCTACAATGAGCAGTTCTTC. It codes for CASSQYRASGSSYNEQFF.

CDR3 sequence reads: CASSFIGGVSDTEAFF. The CDR3 DNA reads as TGCGCCAGCAGCTTCATTGGGGGGGTATCTGACACTGAAGCTTTCTTT. V usage is TRBV5-1 and J usage is TRBJ1-1; a possible D gene is TRBD1 (5 bases). Germline V gene sequence: CDR1 SGHRS, CDR2 YFSETQ. The CDR3 is made up of 16 amino acids. The V end was cut by 2 bases, the J end by 3 bases, with 17 bases between.

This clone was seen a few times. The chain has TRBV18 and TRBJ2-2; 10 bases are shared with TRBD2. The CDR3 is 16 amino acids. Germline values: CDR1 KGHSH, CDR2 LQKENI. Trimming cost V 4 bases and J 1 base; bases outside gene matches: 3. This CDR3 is CASSQRTSGNTGELFF. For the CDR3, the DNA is TGTGCCAGCTCACAGAGGACTAGCGGGAACACCGGGGAGCTGTTTTTT.

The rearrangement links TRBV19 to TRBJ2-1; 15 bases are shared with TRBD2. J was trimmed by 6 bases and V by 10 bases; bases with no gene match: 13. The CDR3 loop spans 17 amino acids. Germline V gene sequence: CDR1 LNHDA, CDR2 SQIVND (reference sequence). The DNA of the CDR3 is TGTGCCACAGCGGGACTAGCGGGAGGAGCCTACCCCAATGAGCAGTTCTTC. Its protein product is CATAGLAGGAYPNEQFF.

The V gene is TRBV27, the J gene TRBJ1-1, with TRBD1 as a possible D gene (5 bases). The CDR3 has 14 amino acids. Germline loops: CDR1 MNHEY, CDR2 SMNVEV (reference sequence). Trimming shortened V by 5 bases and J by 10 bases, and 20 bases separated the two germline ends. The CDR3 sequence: CASSIDTSYRGAFF. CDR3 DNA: TGTGCCAGCAGTATAGACACCTCCTATAGGGGAGCTTTCTTT.

The CDR3 DNA is TGTGCCAGCAGCTTAGAGTCTCCTAGCGGAATAGGGGAAGAGACCCAGTACTTC. Protein product: CASSLESPSGIGEETQYF. The rearrangement links TRBV7-6 to TRBJ2-5, with TRBD2 matching over 7 bases. The CDR3 extends over 18 amino acids. Per germline, CDR1 SGHVS and CDR2 FNYEAQ. The V segment lost 1 base and the J segment 3 bases; nucleotides outside the gene matches: 14.